The sequence of this T cell receptor (beta chain) was determined in a study of shared clonotypes between healthy human individuals. Deep level was the assay's run setting. Sequenced by immunoSEQ multiplex PCR; TCRdb stores in-frame clones only, minus some. The sample has hundreds of thousands of clones, roughly 80% seen once; the top ten hold 10%. Specimen: memory CD4+ T cells sorted from blood. The subset: CD45RA-negative fraction. The sequence came from a man younger than 45 in good health.

Written as DNA, the CDR3 is TGCGCCAGCAGCCAACTCTCCGGGACCGACGGCTACACCTTC. Translation: CASSQLSGTDGYTF. This rearrangement joins TRBV4-3 to TRBJ1-2; perhaps TRBD1 as D (5 bases). Looked up from germline, CDR1 is LGHNA and CDR2 is YSLEER. Trimming shortened V by 2 bases and J by 8 bases, and 15 bases separated the two germline ends. The CDR3 covers 14 residues.